This is a list of T cell receptor beta chains from one sample in a study of cytomegalovirus exposure and HLA in healthy donors. Generated by immunoSEQ multiplex PCR, the TCRdb table keeps only in-frame clones and is missing some. The sample lists 100,000 or so clones, approximately 14% seen once, with over 0.65% in the top ten. The sequencing sample was made of PBMCs. These TCRs come from a female donor in good health and CMV-seronegative. Each CDR3 is given with its conserved first and last residue. The D gene is left open where the match is weak. Clone sizes are given selectively: once, few, many, or a class where the clone is expanded.

>TRBD1|TRBJ1-2|TRBV6-1|few
CASSEVRGHAGYTF
TGTGCCAGCAGTGAAGTCAGGGGGCATGCTGGCTACACCTTC
>TRBD2|TRBJ2-1|TRBV30|few
CAWSVPRGDLLSYNEQFF
TGTGCCTGGAGTGTACCGCGGGGGGACTTGCTTTCCTACAATGAGCAGTTCTTC
>TRBD2|TRBJ2-5|TRBV6-5|-
CASKSSGTQETQYF
TGTGCCAGCAAGTCTAGCGGGACCCAAGAGACCCAGTACTTC
>TRBD2|TRBJ2-1|TRBV28|-
CASSRLAGDINEQFF
TGTGCCAGCAGCCGACTAGCGGGAGATATCAATGAGCAGTTCTTC
>TRBD2|TRBJ2-3|TRBV7-9|-
CASSPLTSGISNTQYF
TGTGCCAGCAGCCCTTTGACTAGCGGGATCTCAAATACGCAGTATTTT
>-|TRBJ2-5|TRBV7-2|-
CASSKRGGTQYF
TGTGCCAGCTCTAAAAGAGGGGGGACCCAGTACTTC
>-|TRBJ2-5|TRBV29-1|-
CSVEEGGGVQETQYF
TGCAGCGTTGAAGAAGGGGGAGGGGTACAAGAGACCCAGTACTTC
>-|TRBJ2-3|TRBV14|few
CASSLLGTDTQYF
TGTGCCAGCAGCCTCCTAGGCACAGATACGCAGTATTTT
>TRBD1|TRBJ1-1|TRBV9|few
CASSASTTGKSEAFF
TGTGCCAGCAGCGCGAGTACGACAGGGAAGTCTGAAGCTTTCTTT
>-|TRBJ2-7|TRBV5-1|few
CASSERITSYEQYF
TGCGCCAGCAGCGAGCGGATAACCTCCTACGAGCAGTACTTC
>-|TRBJ2-7|TRBV4-2|few
CASSQDIGGGEQYF
TGTGCCAGCAGCCAAGATATCGGGGGAGGCGAGCAGTACTTC
>-|TRBJ2-5|TRBV28|-
CASRNEDRIQETQYF
TGTGCCAGCAGAAACGAAGACAGGATCCAAGAGACCCAGTACTTC
>TRBD1|TRBJ1-5|TRBV2|few
CASSGGQLNQPQHF
TGTGCCAGCAGTGGGGGACAGCTAAATCAGCCCCAGCATTTT
>TRBD1|TRBJ2-7|TRBV7-6|-
CASSWTGDGEQYF
TGTGCCAGCAGCTGGACAGGGGATGGCGAGCAGTACTTC
>-|TRBJ1-5|TRBV30|-
CAWSVGARMVNQPQHF
TGTGCCTGGAGTGTTGGGGCCCGTATGGTCAATCAGCCCCAGCATTTT
>-|TRBJ2-3|TRBV13|-
CASSSPTRKEVSSSTDTQYF
TGTGCCAGCAGCTCCCCAACTCGGAAGGAGGTTTCGTCTAGCACAGATACGCAGTATTTT